This passage covers 16 T cell receptor beta chains from one sample sequenced in a study of CXCR3-negative and CXCR3-positive naive CD8 T cells. Notes on the study in general: Hydrophobicity of TRB CDR3s was greater in CXCR3-positive naive cells than in CXCR3-negative naive cells.

cDNA libraries for TRB were generated by 5' RACE incorporating UMI labels. For each CDR3 protein, TCRdb gives one entry from its re-call of the 5' RACE reads, without DNA. The sample has about 130,000 distinct CDR3 sequences. Their cognate antigens are unknown. Sequenced sample: naive CXCR3+ CD8+ T cells from blood. Subset reported: CD45RO-CCR7+CD27+CD95- naive CD8+ T cells expressing CXCR3 (TNR3+). The source of these receptors is a human donor in good health. Some clones in this sample may be carry-over from other donors' samples.

The V and J genes are TRBV29-1 and TRBJ2-3; TCRdb's D gene call, TRBD2, goes unchecked for lack of DNA. The germline V gene has CDR1 SQVTM and CDR2 ANQGSEA. This CDR3 has 14 amino acids. The chain's CDR3 is CSVAQEGVWDTQYF.

This rearrangement joins TRBV20-1 to TRBJ1-1; with no DNA, the TCRdb D assignment of TRBD1 cannot be verified. Germline V gene data show CDR1 as DFQATT and CDR2 as SNEGSKA (reference sequence). This CDR3 is 14 amino acids long. The CDR3 is CSATDRQANTEAFF.

The chain is built from TRBV7-9 and TRBJ2-2; the D call of TRBD1 rests on TCRdb alone, since no DNA is present to check it. In germline, CDR1 is SEHNR, CDR2 FQNEAQ (reference sequence). This CDR3 contains 15 residues. The chain's CDR3 is CAGHRQGPNTGELFF.

The chain is built from TRBV10-3 and TRBJ2-3; TCRdb's D call of TRBD2 is untestable without DNA. The CDR3 runs 18 residues. Looked up from germline, CDR1 is ENHRY and CDR2 is SYGVKD. The CDR3 sequence is CAISEPFSPGGPTDTQYF.

The chain is built from TRBV30 and TRBJ2-4; no DNA is available, so the TRBD1 call from TCRdb remains unchecked. The germline gives CDR1 GTSNPN, CDR2 SVGIG (reference sequence). This CDR3 contains 15 residues. CDR3 amino acids: CAWTDRGQAKNIQYF.

V usage is TRBV12-3 or TRBV12-4 and J usage is TRBJ1-1; TCRdb calls TRBD1, which cannot be checked without DNA. The CDR3 runs to 18 residues. Here the CDR3 reads CASTGGGEWSSMNTEAFF.

This rearrangement joins TRBV10-3 to TRBJ2-5. This CDR3 contains 13 residues. The germline V gene has CDR1 ENHRY and CDR2 SYGVKD. The CDR3 sequence: CAISEEGQETQYF.

The genes are TRBV7-9 and TRBJ2-1; absent DNA, TCRdb's TRBD1 call cannot be checked. CDR3 length equals 13 residues. Germline V CDR1 and CDR2: SEHNR, FQNEAQ (reference sequence). CDR3 sequence reads: CASSSPLHNEQFF.

The CDR3 spells CARGPTAYDEQFF. The gene calls are TRBV6-4 and TRBJ2-1; TCRdb lists TRBD1, though no DNA is available to test this call. The CDR3 has 13 residues. Germline V gene lookup returns CDR1 MRHNA and CDR2 SNTAGT.

CDR3 amino acids: CASSSPFGHSNTGELFF. This chain joins TRBV7-9 and TRBJ2-2; no DNA is available, so the TRBD1 call from TCRdb remains unchecked. The CDR3 runs 17 residues. CDR1 SEHNR and CDR2 FQNEAQ come from the germline V gene (reference sequence).

The V gene is TRBV27, the J gene TRBJ2-7; TCRdb outputs TRBD2, but without DNA this stays unchecked. From germline, CDR1 is MNHEY and CDR2 SMNVEV (reference sequence). The CDR3 is made up of 14 amino acids. CDR3 region: CASRQIAGYYEQYF.

The genes are TRBV9 and TRBJ2-2; TCRdb designates TRBD2, a call that cannot be tested without DNA. In germline, CDR1 is SGDLS, CDR2 YYNGEE. CDR3 length equals 16 residues. The CDR3 region is CASSEGTSGTTGELFF.

V usage is TRBV29-1 and J usage is TRBJ2-5; the D call from TCRdb, TRBD1, cannot be confirmed without DNA. This CDR3 is 17 amino acids long. Germline CDR1 and CDR2: SQVTM and ANQGSEA. The CDR3 region is CSVDEWPEGTGAETQYF.

The rearrangement uses TRBV4-1 and TRBJ2-7; without DNA, the TCRdb call of TRBD1 cannot be checked. The length of the CDR3 is 13 residues. Germline CDR1 reads MGHRA; CDR2 reads YSYEKL. Here the CDR3 reads CASSQRPGYEQYF.

The CDR3 spells CAWRDNSYEQYF. The chain employs TRBV30 and TRBJ2-7. In germline, CDR1 is GTSNPN, CDR2 SVGIG (reference sequence). The CDR3 runs 12 residues. Full variable domain (outside the CDR3, taken from reference TRBV30 and TRBJ2-7): SQTIHQWPATLVQPVGSPLSLECTVEGTSNPNLYWYRQAAGRGLQLLFYSVGIGQISSEVPQNLSASRPQDRQFILSSKKLLLSDSGFYLCAWRDNSYEQYFGPGTRLTVT.

The J gene is TRBJ2-3, the V gene TRBV13; there is no DNA to check the TCRdb D call of TRBD1. The CDR3 is 15 residues long. Germline values: CDR1 PRHDT, CDR2 FYEKMQ (reference sequence). This CDR3 is CASSPGTGVADTQYF.